The present entry profiles one TCR beta chain with its context. No antigen is known for it. The data stem from a study of vaccination effects on CD4 cells after COVID-19. Clones were sequenced by immunoSEQ multiplex PCR, and TCRdb holds only the in-frame ones, with some missing. The sample yields over 80,000 clones, around 74% seen once. Ahead of sequencing, the ViraFEST assay grew antigen-specific CD4+ T cells using viral peptide pools. Isolation of CD4+ T cells took place after about 10 days of culture. All participants had two doses of either the BNT162b2 or mRNA-1273 vaccine. In the vaccine recipients, nucleocapsid antibodies were negative and there was no prior SARS-CoV-2 infection. The source material was CD4+ T cells from PBMCs cultured with HCoV-OC43 spike peptides, sampled after COVID-19 vaccination. Subset given: HCoV-OC43 spike overlapping peptide pool stimulation. The TCR was taken from a human donor who received a COVID-19 vaccine.

CDR3 residues: CAWSVNRNYTF. The CDR3 bases are TGTGCCTGGAGTGTAAACAGAAACTACACCTTC. The chain couples TRBV30 to TRBJ1-2; D is unresolved. Germline loops: CDR1 GTSNPN, CDR2 SVGIG (reference sequence). V was cut by 0 bases and J by 10 bases, with 9 bases left in between. The length of the CDR3 is 11 residues.